This T cell receptor (beta chain) came from a study of T cell responses to AZD1222 COVID-19 vaccine. TCRdb's table, derived via immunoSEQ multiplex PCR, lists solely in-frame clones and lacks some. This sample yields tens of thousands of clones, of which approximately 90% are seen a single time; around 3.2% belongs to the top ten. This TCR came from an adult who received the AZD1222 COVID-19 vaccine. Sequenced here: peripheral blood, sampled 28 days after the second AZD1222 dose.

CDR3 nucleotides: TGTGCCAGCAGGAGTCACAGGGTGAGGGCCTTTGAAGCTTTCTTT. Protein product: CASRSHRVRAFEAFF. This chain joins TRBV6-4 and TRBJ1-1, with D tentatively TRBD1 (6 bases). This CDR3 spans 15 amino acids. CDR1 is MRHNA, CDR2 SNTAGT, per germline. Trimming cost V 6 bases and J 7 bases, with 21 bases left between them.